A single sample gave rise to the 8 T cell receptor beta chains below, sequenced in a study of T cells in Graves' hyperthyroidism and ophthalmopathy. RNA transcripts yielded amplified TCR beta CDR3 regions. RT-PCR in the first round (using the HTBI primer set) targeted the TCR CDR3. TCRdb recomputed calls from the multiplex PCR reads with MiXCR, one row per CDR3 protein. Of approximately 430,000 distinct CDR3 sequences listed, 15% to 19% are singletons. Material: blood. These receptors originate from a woman aged 18-29 years with Graves' hyperthyroidism.

The rearrangement links TRBV12-3 or TRBV12-4 to TRBJ2-7; no definite D call. The CDR3 is 16 residues long. V dropped 5 bases and J dropped 0 bases, with 17 bases sitting between them. CDR3 DNA sequence: TGTGCCAGCAGTCCGCGGACGAACGCTCGCTCCTACGAGCAGTACTTC. Amino acids: CASSPRTNARSYEQYF.

Comment on this clonotype: Just one base apart from a much larger clone, this may be a read error. The genes are TRBV3-1 and TRBJ2-1; a possible D gene is TRBD1 (5 bases). This CDR3 comprises 17 residues. The V gene lost 4 bases and the J gene lost 0 bases, with 16 bases spanning the gap. In germline, CDR1 is LGHDT, CDR2 YNNKEL (reference sequence). CDR3 sequence: CASSLVRAPGSYNEQFF. CDR3 DNA: TGTGCCAGCAGCCTCGTCAGGGCTCCGGGCTCCTACAATGAGCAGTTCTTC.

The sample holds a few counts of this clonotype. The rearrangement joins TRBV12-3 or TRBV12-4 to TRBJ2-7; TRBD2 matches at 7 bases. V lost 6 bases, J lost 4 bases, and 9 bases stayed unmatched. The CDR3 is 14 amino acids. The chain's CDR3 is CASSFPGLGYEQYF. In nucleotides, the CDR3 is TGTGCCAGCAGCTTTCCCGGACTAGGATACGAGCAGTACTTC.

This clonotype was counted many times. The gene calls are TRBV5-6 and TRBJ2-5; 7 bases match TRBD1. The CDR3 totals 16 residues. CDR1 is SGHDT and CDR2 is YYEEEE in the germline V gene. The V and J ends lost 7 bases and 5 bases, in that order; junction bases with no gene match: 17. CDR3 nucleotides: TGTGCCAGCTCCGGGACAGCCTTCACGGTAGGGGAGACCCAGTACTTC. It specifies CASSGTAFTVGETQYF.

The sample holds many counts of this clonotype. The chain carries TRBV28 and TRBJ2-7; 11 bases agree with TRBD2. This CDR3 spans 15 amino acids. CDR1 MDHEN and CDR2 SYDVKM come from the germline V gene. V trimming: 5 bases; J trimming: 7 bases; junction bases outside the gene matches: 10. In DNA form, the CDR3 reads TGTGCCAGCAGTCCTACTAGCGGGAGAGTTAAGGAGCAGTACTTC. Protein product: CASSPTSGRVKEQYF.

The rearrangement joins TRBV5-1 to TRBJ1-2; 7 nucleotides agree with TRBD1. The CDR3 length is 17 residues. CDR1 and CDR2 from the germline V gene are SGHRS and YFSETQ. V trimming: 4 bases; J trimming: 1 base; junction bases outside the gene matches: 13. The CDR3 nucleotides read TGCGCCAGCAGCGTTACCTTACAGGGGCGTTATAACTATGGCTACACCTTC. It codes for CASSVTLQGRYNYGYTF.

This clonotype was found many times. The CDR3 loop reads CSAKQGLEDPDGETQYF. Written as DNA, the CDR3 is TGCAGTGCCAAACAAGGACTCGAGGATCCCGACGGCGAGACCCAGTACTTC. The chain joins TRBV20-1 to TRBJ2-5, with D perhaps TRBD2 (5 bases). The CDR3 contains 17 residues. CDR1 is DFQATT, CDR2 SNEGSKA, per germline (reference sequence). V was trimmed by 6 bases and J by 5 bases, leaving 28 bases between them.

V gene TRBV19 combines with J gene TRBJ2-5, with 13 nucleotides matching TRBD2. The germline gives CDR1 LNHDA, CDR2 SQIVND (reference sequence). Trimming removed 6 bases from V and 5 bases from J; junction bases left unmatched: 12. The CDR3 covers 17 residues. The CDR3 bases are TGTGCCAGTAGCCGCCGGTCGGGACTAGCGGGAATGGAGACCCAGTACTTC. This gives the protein CASSRRSGLAGMETQYF.